These 32 T cell receptor beta chains came from one sample sequenced in a study of blood T cell repertoires in COVID-19. Sequencing used immunoSEQ multiplex PCR; TCRdb keeps in-frame clones, though not all of them. Of fewer than 350,000 clones in the sample, around four fifths are singletons; the top ten hold around 3.7%. Sequencing was performed on peripheral blood. The receptor set was obtained from a woman in her 50s with active or convalescent COVID-19.

Regarding this clone: It is unclear where the CDR3 begins or ends on the DNA, so no DNA is shown, and the CDR3 is as TCRdb lists it. J is TRBJ1-6 and V is TRBV21-1; TRBD1 is taken as the D call from the table, unchecked against the DNA. TRBV21-1 is listed as a pseudogene. The CDR3 contains 18 residues when both ends are counted. The CDR3 here is CASSKEWDRVGLGAPLHF.

This rearrangement joins TRBV19 to TRBJ1-1; D possibly corresponds to TRBD1 (6 bases). V was clipped by 9 bases and J by 1 base, with 18 bases between them. Per the germline V gene, CDR1 is LNHDA and CDR2 is SQIVND (reference sequence). The CDR3 loop spans 15 amino acids. CDR3 loop: CASVLGGTSNTEAFF. The CDR3 DNA reads as TGTGCCAGCGTCCTCGGGGGGACATCGAACACTGAAGCTTTCTTT.

J is TRBJ1-5 and V is TRBV24-1, with a tentative D call TRBD1 (5 bases). The CDR3 loop spans 14 amino acids. Germline V gene sequence: CDR1 KGHDR, CDR2 SFDVKD. The germline V and J ends were trimmed by 6 bases and 6 bases, with 14 bases remaining between them. Here the CDR3 reads CATSMEGQSQPQHF. DNA for the CDR3: TGTGCCACCAGTATGGAGGGGCAGAGTCAGCCCCAGCATTTT.

The chain recombines TRBV11-2 with TRBJ2-5; weak D call: TRBD2 (7 bases). V was clipped by 2 bases and J by 5 bases, with 18 bases between them. The CDR3 is 16 residues long. Germline V CDR1 and CDR2: SGHAT, FQNNGV. This chain's CDR3 is CASSLSGAGAIETQYF. CDR3 sequence (DNA): TGTGCCAGCAGCTTATCGGGGGCGGGAGCAATCGAGACCCAGTACTTC.

CDR3 protein: CASSPWTGGTRNSPLHF. The CDR3 DNA follows: TGTGCCAGCAGTCCCTGGACAGGGGGCACCCGGAATTCACCCCTCCACTTT. The V and J genes are TRBV28 and TRBJ1-6, with 11 bases matching TRBD1. Germline CDR1 MDHEN, CDR2 SYDVKM. CDR3 length: 17 amino acids. V was pared by 5 bases and J by 7 bases, with 10 bases of the junction left unmatched.

CDR3 protein: CASSRGARGEQFF. CDR3 DNA: TGTGCCAGCAGTAGGGGTGCCCGAGGTGAGCAGTTCTTC. J is TRBJ2-1 and V is TRBV12-3 or TRBV12-4; D may be TRBD1 (5 bases). The V gene lost 5 bases and the J gene lost 9 bases, with 14 bases spanning the gap. The CDR3 has 13 residues.

The rearrangement joins TRBV30 to TRBJ2-1, with 12 positions matching TRBD2. The V and J ends lost 3 bases and 5 bases, in that order; junction bases with no gene match: 5. CDR3 length: 15 residues. The germline gives CDR1 GTSNPN, CDR2 SVGIG (reference sequence). In nucleotides, the CDR3 is TGTGCCTGGAGCGCCTGGACTAGCGGGAACAATGAGCAGTTCTTC. This codes for CAWSAWTSGNNEQFF.

This chain links TRBV5-5 with TRBJ2-5; 8 bases align to TRBD2. From germline, CDR1 is SGHKS and CDR2 YYEKEE (reference sequence). Losses at the gene ends were 0 bases for V and 1 base for J; bases not matched to a gene: 8. CDR3 length: 17 residues. In DNA form, the CDR3 reads TGTGCCAGCAGCTTGGACTCTAGCGGGTCTTTCCAAGAGACCCAGTACTTC. Protein: CASSLDSSGSFQETQYF.

The genes are TRBV28 and TRBJ1-2; D is possibly TRBD1 (6 bases). V lost 5 bases and J 8 bases, leaving 12 bases between the germline ends. Germline assignment: CDR1 MDHEN and CDR2 SYDVKM. This CDR3 has 12 amino acids. The CDR3 is CASSLDSEGYTF. CDR3 nucleotide sequence: TGTGCCAGCAGTCTGGACAGTGAGGGCTACACCTTC.

The rearrangement links TRBV3-1 (or the pseudogene TRBV3-2) to TRBJ2-1; 9 bases are shared with TRBD2. Germline V gene lookup returns CDR1 LGHDT and CDR2 YNNKEL (reference sequence). V lost 4 bases and J lost 9; bases outside the gene matches: 10. The CDR3 contains 15 residues. CDR3 residues: CASSPTSGRASEQFF. In nucleotides, the CDR3 is TGTGCCAGCAGCCCCACTAGCGGGCGGGCAAGTGAGCAGTTCTTC.

The chain couples TRBV2 to TRBJ1-1; D is perhaps TRBD1 (6 bases). The V end was cut by 1 base, the J end by 4 bases, with 13 bases between. The CDR3 covers 15 residues. Germline lookup yields CDR1 SNHLY and CDR2 FYNNEI. The chain's CDR3 is CASSEEQGWGTEAFF. Here the CDR3 DNA reads TGTGCCAGCAGTGAAGAACAGGGCTGGGGCACTGAAGCTTTCTTT. Based on the CDR3 plus reference TRBV2 and TRBJ1-1, the full variable domain is EPEVTQTPSHQVTQMGQEVILRCVPISNHLYFYWYRQILGQKVEFLVSFYNNEISEKSEIFDDQFSVERPDGSNFTLKIRSTKLEDSAMYFCASSEEQGWGTEAFFGQGTRLTVV.

The gene calls are TRBV5-1 and TRBJ1-1; 9 bases fit TRBD1. The CDR3 has 16 amino acids. The germline gives CDR1 SGHRS, CDR2 YFSETQ. With V trimmed by 3 bases and J by 3 bases, 9 bases remained unmatched. The CDR3 region is CASSSGTGRADTEAFF. In DNA, the CDR3 is TGCGCCAGCAGCTCCGGGACAGGGCGTGCGGACACTGAAGCTTTCTTT.

The chain carries TRBV28 and TRBJ1-2; maybe TRBD1 (5 bases). Trimming took off 7 bases at V and 9 bases at J, with 24 bases between the two ends. The germline gives CDR1 MDHEN, CDR2 SYDVKM. The CDR3 totals 15 residues. This chain's CDR3 is CASTPRDSPSLSYTF. The CDR3 coding sequence is TGTGCCAGCACCCCGAGGGACTCGCCCTCTTTAAGCTACACCTTC.

The chain combines TRBV9 with TRBJ2-7; D uncertain. In germline, CDR1 is SGDLS, CDR2 YYNGEE. The CDR3 spans 16 residues. Trimming shortened V by 2 bases and J by 0 bases, and 15 bases separated the two germline ends. The chain's CDR3 is CASSVASVSSSYEQYF. CDR3 in DNA: TGTGCCAGCAGCGTCGCGAGCGTTTCAAGCTCCTACGAGCAGTACTTC.

This sequence joins TRBV5-1 and TRBJ1-4; D gene ambiguous. The CDR3 is 17 amino acids. Germline assignment: CDR1 SGHRS and CDR2 YFSETQ. V gave up 0 bases and J gave up 4 bases, with 16 bases separating them. The CDR3 here is CASSLDTRGVGNEKLFF. Here the CDR3 DNA reads TGCGCCAGCAGCTTGGATACGAGAGGCGTAGGTAATGAAAAACTGTTTTTT.

The chain uses TRBV10-3 and TRBJ1-1; D not certain. The length of the CDR3 is 17 residues. Germline V gives CDR1 ENHRY, CDR2 SYGVKD. The ends were cut back, 9 bases at V and 4 bases at J, with 27 bases in the middle. CDR3 protein: CAMPLIPLHRHPTEAFF. The CDR3 coding sequence is TGTGCCATGCCCCTTATCCCCTTACACAGACACCCCACTGAAGCTTTCTTT.

The rearrangement joins TRBV5-1 to TRBJ2-1; a weak D match, TRBD2 (5 bases). The CDR3 has 16 residues. Germline CDR1 SGHRS, CDR2 YFSETQ. The V and J ends lost 2 bases and 0 bases respectively, with 12 bases between them. The CDR3 nucleotides are TGCGCCAGCAGCTTTGGACTGGGCGGCTCCTACAATGAGCAGTTCTTC. Its protein product is CASSFGLGGSYNEQFF.

A single count supports this clone. The chain joins TRBV10-1 to TRBJ2-1, with D perhaps TRBD2 (6 bases). Germline lookup yields CDR1 WNHNN and CDR2 SYGVQD (reference sequence). V lost 0 bases and J lost 3, with 18 bases in between. The CDR3 length is 18 residues. DNA of the CDR3: TGCGCCAGCAGTGAGTCACGGTGGGGGGAAAGAAGCTACAATGAGCAGTTCTTC. It specifies CASSESRWGERSYNEQFF.

Concerning this clone itself: The limits of the CDR3 on the DNA are not certain, so only TCRdb's listed CDR3 is given. V and J are TRBV28 and TRBJ2-1; no DNA check was done on the table's D call, TRBD2. The germline CDR1 and CDR2 sequences are MDHEN and SYDVKM. The CDR3 is 16 amino acids in total, end residues counted. CDR3 region: CASSLWGRGSGSSPFF.

In this sample, this clone turned up a few times. The CDR3 DNA is TGTGCCAGTAGCAGCACTAGCGGGAGGATCCAAGAGACCCAGTACTTC. This encodes CASSSTSGRIQETQYF. V and J are TRBV19 and TRBJ2-5; 12 bases agree with TRBD2. The CDR3 extends over 16 amino acids. V lost 6 bases to trimming and J lost 1 base; unmatched junction nucleotides: 6. Germline V gives CDR1 LNHDA, CDR2 SQIVND (reference sequence).

The chain carries TRBV5-6 and TRBJ2-7; possible D gene TRBD1, 5 bases. Germline CDR1 and CDR2: SGHDT and YYEEEE. V was trimmed by 4 bases and J by 2 bases, leaving 22 bases between them. This CDR3 has 17 residues. The CDR3, as DNA: TGTGCCAGCAGCCGGCCCCCGTCGCAGGGTTTCGCCTACGAGCAGTACTTC. Its translation: CASSRPPSQGFAYEQYF.

The chain carries TRBV5-6 and TRBJ2-3, with 9 bases identical to TRBD2. CDR1 is SGHDT and CDR2 is YYEEEE in the germline V gene. The length of the CDR3 is 16 residues. The J segment lost 0 bases and the V segment lost 0 bases, leaving 2 bases of the junction unmatched. DNA for the CDR3: TGTGCCAGCAGCTTGGGACTAGCGGTGAGCACAGATACGCAGTATTTT. This encodes CASSLGLAVSTDTQYF.

The chain links TRBV11-2 to TRBJ1-2, with 8 bases identical to TRBD1. After removal of 3 bases from V and 5 bases from J, the junction contained 5 bases not matched to a gene. Germline values: CDR1 SGHAT, CDR2 FQNNGV. The CDR3 length is 14 residues. In DNA, the CDR3 is TGTGCCAGCAGCTTCTCGACAGGGGAATATGGCTACACCTTC. Amino acids: CASSFSTGEYGYTF.

This sequence joins TRBV18 and TRBJ1-5, with TRBD1 matching over 8 bases. V gave up 3 bases and J gave up 5 bases; unmatched junction bases: 6. The length of the CDR3 is 15 residues. Germline V gives CDR1 KGHSH, CDR2 LQKENI. For the CDR3, the DNA is TGTGCCAGCTCACCGATCGGACAGGGCTATCAGCCCCAGCATTTT. Translation: CASSPIGQGYQPQHF.

The rearrangement links TRBV7-9 to TRBJ2-5; 10 positions agree with TRBD2. Looked up from germline, CDR1 is SEHNR and CDR2 is FQNEAQ (reference sequence). The CDR3 spans 15 residues. Unmatched junction bases numbered 7, after V lost 5 bases and J lost 4 bases. Here the CDR3 DNA reads TGTGCCAGCAGCCGAGCGGGAGGGCCAAGAGAGACCCAGTACTTC. This encodes CASSRAGGPRETQYF.

The CDR3 DNA reads as TGTGCCAGCAGGTCAGACAGTCCTCCCTACGAGCAGTACTTC. Its translation: CASRSDSPPYEQYF. J is TRBJ2-7 and V is TRBV6-5; perhaps TRBD1 as D (5 bases). V lost 6 bases, J lost 2 bases, and 14 bases lay in between. The CDR3 contains 14 residues. Germline V CDR1 and CDR2: MNHEY, SVGAGI.

This chain uses TRBV18 with TRBJ2-2, with TRBD2 matching 11 bases. The CDR3 length is 17 residues. V lost 0 bases, J lost 5 bases, and 5 bases stayed unmatched. Germline lookup yields CDR1 KGHSH and CDR2 LQKENI. The CDR3 DNA sequence: TGTGCCAGCTCACCACCTAGCGGGAGGGCCGGGACCGGGGAGCTGTTTTTT. Residues: CASSPPSGRAGTGELFF.

The genes are TRBV6-5 and TRBJ1-5; D remains ambiguous. This CDR3 is built from 16 residues. The V end lost 0 bases, the J end lost 0 bases, and 9 bases lay between the germline ends. Germline-derived CDR1 and CDR2 are MNHEY and SVGAGI. The CDR3 loop reads CASSYSPRDSNQPQHF. The CDR3 bases are TGTGCCAGCAGTTACTCCCCCCGAGATAGCAATCAGCCCCAGCATTTT.

V usage is TRBV6-4 and J usage is TRBJ1-6, with unresolved D. CDR3 size: 13 residues. CDR1 and CDR2 (germline): MRHNA, SNTAGT. V dropped 4 bases and J dropped 7 bases, with 8 bases sitting between them. CDR3 in DNA: TGTGCCAGCAGTGCCCGGTACAATTCACCCCTCCACTTT. Its translation is CASSARYNSPLHF.

The V call is TRBV12-3 or TRBV12-4, the J call TRBJ1-1; no definite D call. This CDR3 spans 13 amino acids. Trimming removed 1 base at V and 2 bases at J, with 5 bases between. The CDR3 DNA reads as TGTGCCAGCAGTTTAGTAGCTAACACTGAAGCTTTCTTT. Its protein product is CASSLVANTEAFF.

The chain uses TRBV10-2 and TRBJ2-3; unclear D gene. Trimming took 4 bases from V and 2 from J, leaving 10 bases between them. In germline, CDR1 is WSHSY, CDR2 SAAADI. The CDR3 length is 14 residues. CDR3 amino acids: CASSGAKYTDTQYF. The CDR3 nucleotides read TGCGCCAGCAGTGGAGCCAAATACACAGATACGCAGTATTTT.

The chain combines TRBV5-5 with TRBJ2-6; tentative D call: TRBD2 (5 bases). This CDR3 comprises 14 residues. Germline CDR1 reads SGHKS; CDR2 reads YYEKEE (reference sequence). Between the trimmed V and J ends, which lost 6 bases and 3 bases, there was a span of 10 bases. The CDR3 loop reads CASKLGSGANVLTF. The CDR3 region has the DNA TGTGCCAGCAAATTGGGGAGTGGGGCCAACGTCCTGACTTTC.